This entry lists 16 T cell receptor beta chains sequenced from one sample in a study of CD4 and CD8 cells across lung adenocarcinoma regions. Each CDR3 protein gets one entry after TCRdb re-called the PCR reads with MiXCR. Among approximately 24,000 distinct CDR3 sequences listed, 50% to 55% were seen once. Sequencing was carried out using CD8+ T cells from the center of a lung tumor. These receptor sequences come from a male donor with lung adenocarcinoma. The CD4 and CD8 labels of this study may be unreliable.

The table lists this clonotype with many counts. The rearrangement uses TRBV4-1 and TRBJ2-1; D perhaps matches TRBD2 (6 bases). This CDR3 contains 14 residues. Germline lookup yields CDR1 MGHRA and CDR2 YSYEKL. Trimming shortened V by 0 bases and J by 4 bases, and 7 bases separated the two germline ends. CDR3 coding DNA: TGCGCCAGCAGCCAAGATGGACTATACAATGAGCAGTTCTTC. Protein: CASSQDGLYNEQFF.

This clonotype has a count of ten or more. The CDR3 sequence: CASSYPGGGYEQYF. The CDR3, as DNA: TGTGCCAGCAGTTACCCAGGGGGCGGCTACGAGCAGTACTTC. The chain is built from TRBV6-5 and TRBJ2-1; TRBD1 agrees at 8 bases. The J call may be mistaken, given a closer DNA end match to TRBJ2-7. The CDR3 consists of 14 residues. Germline V lookup: CDR1 MNHEY, CDR2 SVGAGI.

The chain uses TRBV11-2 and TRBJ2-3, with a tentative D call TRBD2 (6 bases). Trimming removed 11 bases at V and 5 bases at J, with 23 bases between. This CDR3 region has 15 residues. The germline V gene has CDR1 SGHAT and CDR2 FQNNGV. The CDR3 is CAGGFGAGGQDTQYF. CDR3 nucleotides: TGTGCCGGGGGGTTCGGGGCGGGTGGCCAAGATACGCAGTATTTT.

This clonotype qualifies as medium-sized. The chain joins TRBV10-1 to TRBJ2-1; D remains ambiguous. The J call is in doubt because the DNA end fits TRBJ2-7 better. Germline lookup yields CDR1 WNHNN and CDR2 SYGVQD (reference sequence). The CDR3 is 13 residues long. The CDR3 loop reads CASSENPPGEQYF. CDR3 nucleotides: TGCGCCAGCAGTGAGAATCCTCCAGGCGAGCAGTACTTC.

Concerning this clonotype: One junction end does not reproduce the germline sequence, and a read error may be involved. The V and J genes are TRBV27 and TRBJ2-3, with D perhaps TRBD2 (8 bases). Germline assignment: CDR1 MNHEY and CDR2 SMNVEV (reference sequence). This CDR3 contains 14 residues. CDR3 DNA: TGTGCCGGGAGCGGGGGAGGGGGCACAGAGACGCAGTATTTT. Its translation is CAGSGGGGTETQYF.

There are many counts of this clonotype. CDR3 in DNA: TGCGCCAGCAGCTTGGCGCGAGCGGGAGAAGGAGCTGAGCAGTTCTTC. Its translation: CASSLARAGEGAEQFF. J is TRBJ2-1 and V is TRBV5-1; 8 nucleotides align to TRBD2. CDR3 length: 16 residues. Germline V gene data show CDR1 as SGHRS and CDR2 as YFSETQ. V was pared by 0 bases and J by 9 bases, with 11 bases of the junction left unmatched.

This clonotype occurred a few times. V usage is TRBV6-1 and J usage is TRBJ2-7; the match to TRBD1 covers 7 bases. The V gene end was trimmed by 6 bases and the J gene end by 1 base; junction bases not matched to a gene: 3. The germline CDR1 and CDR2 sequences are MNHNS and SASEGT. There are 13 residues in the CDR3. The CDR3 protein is CASRQGISYEQYF. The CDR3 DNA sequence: TGTGCCAGCAGACAGGGGATTTCCTACGAGCAGTACTTC.

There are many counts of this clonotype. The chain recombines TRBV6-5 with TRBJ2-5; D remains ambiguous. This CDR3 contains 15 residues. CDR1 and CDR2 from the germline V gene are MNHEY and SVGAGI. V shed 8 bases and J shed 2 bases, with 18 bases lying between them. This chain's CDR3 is CASRSSSMGQETQYF. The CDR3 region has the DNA TGTGCCAGCCGATCCAGTTCAATGGGACAAGAGACCCAGTACTTC.

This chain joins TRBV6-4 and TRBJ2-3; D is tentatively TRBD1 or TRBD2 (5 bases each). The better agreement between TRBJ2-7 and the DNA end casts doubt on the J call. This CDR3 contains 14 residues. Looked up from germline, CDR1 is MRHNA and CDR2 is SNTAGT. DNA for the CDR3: TGTGCGGGGAGTGGGCAGGGTGACACAGATACGCAGTACTTC. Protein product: CAGSGQGDTDTQYF.

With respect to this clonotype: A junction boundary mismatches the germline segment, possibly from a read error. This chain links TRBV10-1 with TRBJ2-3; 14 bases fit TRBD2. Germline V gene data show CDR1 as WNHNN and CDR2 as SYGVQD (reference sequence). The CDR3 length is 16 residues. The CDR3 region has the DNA TGCGCCAGCAGCGGGACTAGCGGGAGAAATTTGAATGAGCAGTTCTTT. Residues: CASSGTSGRNLNEQFF.

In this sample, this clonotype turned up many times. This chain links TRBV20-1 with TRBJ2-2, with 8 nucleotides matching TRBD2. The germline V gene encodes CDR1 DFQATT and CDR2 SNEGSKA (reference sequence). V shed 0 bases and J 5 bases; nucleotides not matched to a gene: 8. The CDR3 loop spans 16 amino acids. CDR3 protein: CSARDPGGARTGELFF. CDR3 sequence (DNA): TGCAGTGCTAGAGATCCGGGGGGGGCGAGGACCGGGGAGCTGTTTTTT.

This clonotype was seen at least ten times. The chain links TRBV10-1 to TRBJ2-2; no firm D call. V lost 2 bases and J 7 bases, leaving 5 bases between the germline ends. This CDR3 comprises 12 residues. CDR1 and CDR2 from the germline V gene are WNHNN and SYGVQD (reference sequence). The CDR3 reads CASSEDDGELFF. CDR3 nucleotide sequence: TGCGCCAGCAGTGAGGATGACGGGGAGCTGTTTTTT.

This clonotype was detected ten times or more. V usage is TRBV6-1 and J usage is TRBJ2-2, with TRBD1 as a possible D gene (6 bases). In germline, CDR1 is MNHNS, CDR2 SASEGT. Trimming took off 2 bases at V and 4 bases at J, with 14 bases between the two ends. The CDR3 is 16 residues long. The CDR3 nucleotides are TGTGCCAGCAGTGAAAGGCCAGGGGCGGTCACCGGGGAGCTGTTTTTT. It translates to CASSERPGAVTGELFF.

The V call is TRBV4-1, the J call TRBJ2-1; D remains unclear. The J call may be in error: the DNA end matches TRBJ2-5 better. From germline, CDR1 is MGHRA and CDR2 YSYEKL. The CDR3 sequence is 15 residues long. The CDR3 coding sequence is TGCGCCAGCAGCCAAGACCCCACTATACAAGAGACCCAGTACTTC. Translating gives CASSQDPTIQETQYF.

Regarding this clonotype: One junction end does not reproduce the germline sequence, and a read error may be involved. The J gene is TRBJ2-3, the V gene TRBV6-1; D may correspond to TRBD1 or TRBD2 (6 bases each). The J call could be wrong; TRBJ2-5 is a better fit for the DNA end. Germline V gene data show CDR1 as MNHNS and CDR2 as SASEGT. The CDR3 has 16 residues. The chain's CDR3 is CASREAGGGDRDTQYF. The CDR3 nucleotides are TGTGCCAGCAGGGAAGCCGGGGGCGGTGACCGGGATACCCAGTACTTC.

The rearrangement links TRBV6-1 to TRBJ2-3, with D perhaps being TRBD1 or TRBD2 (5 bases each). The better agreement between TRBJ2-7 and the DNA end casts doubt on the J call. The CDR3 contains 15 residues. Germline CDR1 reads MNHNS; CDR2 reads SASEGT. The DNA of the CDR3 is TGTGCCAGCAAAACGGGGCTGTGCGCCACAGACACGCAGTACTTC. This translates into CASKTGLCATDTQYF.